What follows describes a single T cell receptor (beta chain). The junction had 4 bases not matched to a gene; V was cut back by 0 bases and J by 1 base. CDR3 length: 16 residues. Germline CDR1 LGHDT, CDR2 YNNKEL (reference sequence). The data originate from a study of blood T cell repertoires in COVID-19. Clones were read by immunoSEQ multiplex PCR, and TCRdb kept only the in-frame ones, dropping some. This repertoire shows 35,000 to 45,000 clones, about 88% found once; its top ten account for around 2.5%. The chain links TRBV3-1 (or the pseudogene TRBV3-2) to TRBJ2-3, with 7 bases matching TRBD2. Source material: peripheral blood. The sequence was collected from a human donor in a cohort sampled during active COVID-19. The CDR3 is CASSQDPGGGTDTQYF. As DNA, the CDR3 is TGTGCCAGCAGCCAAGATCCGGGGGGAGGCACAGATACGCAGTATTTT.